This T cell receptor beta chain was observed in a study of T cell responses to AZD1222 COVID-19 vaccine. Study summary: Analyses pooled second doses at about 4 or about 12 weeks.

Trimming shortened V by 1 base and J by 2 bases, and 9 bases separated the two germline ends. The length of the CDR3 is 14 residues. Germline values: CDR1 SGHTA, CDR2 FQGNSA. Only a few counts were recorded for this clone. Profiling relied on immunoSEQ multiplex PCR, and the TCRdb table lists in-frame clones only, not all of them. The sample lists some 150,000 clones, roughly nine tenths occurring once. This TCR was recovered from an adult in good health. This chain links TRBV7-2 with TRBJ2-7; D is unresolved. The sample in question was peripheral blood, obtained on day 0 of AZD1222 vaccination. In DNA, the CDR3 is TGTGCCAGCAGCTTAGTTGGGGAAACCTACGAGCAGTACTTC. This encodes CASSLVGETYEQYF.